A selection of T cell receptor beta chains follows, all from one sample in a study of sequential checkpoint blockade in melanoma. Libraries were prepared by immunoSEQ multiplex PCR; TCRdb keeps only in-frame clonotypes and omits some of them. The sample holds about 18,000 clones, about 69% seen once. This sample comprised tumor tissue (inferred from file names), obtained from a patient given nivolumab and ipilimumab in sequence. Source of these receptors: a human donor with melanoma. CDR3s include the opening cysteine and the closing phenylalanine or tryptophan. A D gene is named only where the DNA matches it firmly. Part of the rows lack a size; the others show once, few, many or a class for expanded clones.

>TRBV28|few|TRBJ2-7|-
CASSSTGRSDEQYF
TGTGCCAGCAGTTCGACAGGTCGTTCGGACGAGCAGTACTTC
>TRBV29-1|-|TRBJ1-4|-
CSGFTGMRGEKLFF
TGCAGCGGTTTCACAGGGATGCGGGGTGAAAAACTGTTTTTT
>TRBV9|-|TRBJ2-7|TRBD1
CASSRDRGYGEQYF
TGTGCCAGCAGCCGGGACAGGGGATATGGGGAGCAGTACTTC
>TRBV19|-|TRBJ1-1|-
CASRGRGRGTEAFF
TGTGCCAGTAGAGGCAGGGGCAGGGGCACTGAAGCTTTCTTT
>TRBV18|-|TRBJ1-2|-
CASSPIQGGDYGYTF
TGTGCCAGCTCACCTATACAGGGAGGGGACTATGGCTACACCTTC
>TRBV18|few|TRBJ1-2|TRBD1
CASFPGTGVYGYTF
TGTGCCAGCTTCCCCGGGACAGGGGTCTATGGCTACACCTTC
>TRBV10-2|once|TRBJ2-3|TRBD1
CASSESGTGRDTQYF
TGCGCCAGCAGTGAATCCGGGACAGGGCGAGATACGCAGTATTTT
>TRBV6-7|-|TRBJ2-6|TRBD1
CASSFEQGSGANVLTF
TGTGCCAGCAGTTTCGAACAGGGGTCTGGGGCCAACGTCCTGACTTTC
>TRBV12-5|-|TRBJ2-5|TRBD2
CASNSGNLMETQYF
TGTGCCAGCAATAGCGGGAACTTAATGGAGACCCAGTACTTC
>TRBV25-1|-|TRBJ2-3|TRBD2
CASRLGLARRAHTDTQYF
TGTGCCAGCAGACTAGGACTAGCGCGAAGGGCCCACACAGATACGCAGTATTTT
>TRBV15|-|TRBJ2-5|TRBD2
CASSTGLAAQETQYF
TGTGCCAGCAGCACGGGACTAGCGGCCCAAGAGACCCAGTACTTC
>TRBV6-7|-|TRBJ2-1|TRBD1
CASSWGTDNEQFF
TGTGCCAGCAGTTGGGGGACAGACAATGAGCAGTTCTTC
>TRBV5-1|-|TRBJ2-2|-
CASSESGAGAGELFF
TGCGCCAGCAGCGAATCAGGGGCGGGCGCCGGGGAGCTGTTTTTT
>TRBV29-1|few|TRBJ1-2|TRBD1
CSVDLTGNYGYTF
TGCAGCGTTGACTTGACAGGGAACTATGGCTACACCTTC
>TRBV28|-|TRBJ1-1|-
CASSLLTGGIEAFF
TGTGCCAGCAGTTTACTGACAGGAGGAATTGAAGCTTTCTTT
>TRBV2|-|TRBJ1-2|-
CASSDTGGRGGYTF
TGTGCCAGCAGTGATACTGGGGGCCGGGGTGGCTACACCTTC
>TRBV5-1|-|TRBJ2-1|TRBD2
CASSLGGGSSYNEQFF
TGCGCCAGCAGCTTGGGAGGCGGGAGCTCCTACAATGAGCAGTTCTTC
>TRBV28|once|TRBJ2-3|TRBD1
CASSTGGATDTQYF
TGTGCCAGCAGCACAGGGGGCGCGACAGATACGCAGTATTTT
>TRBV28|-|TRBJ2-1|-
CASSSSWNEQFF
TGTGCCAGCAGTTCTAGCTGGAATGAGCAGTTCTTC
>TRBV6-8|-|TRBJ2-7|-
CASSPGPYEQYF
TGTGCCAGCAGCCCGGGCCCCTACGAGCAGTACTTC
>TRBV6-8|few|TRBJ1-1|-
CASRWSYQLNTEAFF
TGTGCCAGCCGTTGGTCGTATCAACTGAACACTGAAGCTTTCTTT
>TRBV9|-|TRBJ2-2|-
CASSLDGGPNTGELFF
TGTGCCAGCAGCTTAGATGGAGGGCCCAACACCGGGGAGCTGTTTTTT
>TRBV11-3|-|TRBJ2-7|TRBD2
CASSWGGINYEQYF
TGTGCCAGCAGCTGGGGAGGGATCAATTACGAGCAGTACTTC
>TRBV14|-|TRBJ2-1|TRBD1
CASSSDRGNEQFF
TGTGCCAGCAGCTCCGACAGGGGAAATGAGCAGTTCTTC
>TRBV10-3|-|TRBJ2-7|-
CAISDYRSYEQYF
TGTGCCATCAGTGATTACCGCTCCTACGAGCAGTACTTC
>TRBV5-5|-|TRBJ2-2|TRBD1
CASGRTGDTGELFF
TGTGCCAGCGGCCGGACAGGGGATACCGGGGAGCTGTTTTTT
>TRBV11-3|-|TRBJ1-1|TRBD1
CASSRTGGNTEAFF
TGTGCCAGCAGCCGTACAGGGGGCAACACTGAAGCTTTCTTT
>TRBV11-1|-|TRBJ2-6|TRBD1
CASSWDSFGANVLTF
TGTGCCAGCAGCTGGGACAGTTTCGGGGCCAACGTCCTGACTTTC